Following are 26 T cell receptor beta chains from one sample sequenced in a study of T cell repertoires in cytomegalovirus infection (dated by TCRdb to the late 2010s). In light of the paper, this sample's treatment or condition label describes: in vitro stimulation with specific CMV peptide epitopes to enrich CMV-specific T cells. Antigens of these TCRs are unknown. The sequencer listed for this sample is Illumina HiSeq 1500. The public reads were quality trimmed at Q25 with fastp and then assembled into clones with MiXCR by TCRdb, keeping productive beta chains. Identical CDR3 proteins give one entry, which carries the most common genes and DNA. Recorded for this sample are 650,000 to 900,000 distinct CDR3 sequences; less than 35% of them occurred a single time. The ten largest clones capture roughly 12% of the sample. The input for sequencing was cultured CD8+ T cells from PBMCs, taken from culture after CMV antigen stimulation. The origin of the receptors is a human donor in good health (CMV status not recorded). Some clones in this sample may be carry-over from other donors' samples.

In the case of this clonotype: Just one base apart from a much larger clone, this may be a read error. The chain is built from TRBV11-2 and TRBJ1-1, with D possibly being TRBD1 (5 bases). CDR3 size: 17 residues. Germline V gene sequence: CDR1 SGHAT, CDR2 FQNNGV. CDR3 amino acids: CVSSLAARRGSNTEAFF. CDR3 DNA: TGTGTCAGCAGCTTAGCCGCACGAAGGGGATCCAACACTGAAGCTTTCTTT.

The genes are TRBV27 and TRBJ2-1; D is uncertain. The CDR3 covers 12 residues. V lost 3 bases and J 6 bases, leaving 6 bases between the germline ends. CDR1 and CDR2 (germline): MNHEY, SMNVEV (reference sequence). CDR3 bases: TGTGCCAGCAGTTTTGGGGTCAATGAGCAGTTCTTC. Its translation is CASSFGVNEQFF.

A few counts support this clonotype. The CDR3 loop reads CASSPLDSPRRETQYF. The CDR3 DNA follows: TGTGCCAGCTCACCACTCGACTCGCCGCGTCGGGAGACCCAGTACTTC. The chain employs TRBV18 and TRBJ2-5; D not certain. There are 16 residues in the CDR3. The ends were cut back, 1 base at V and 5 bases at J, with 17 bases in the middle. Germline V lookup: CDR1 KGHSH, CDR2 LQKENI.

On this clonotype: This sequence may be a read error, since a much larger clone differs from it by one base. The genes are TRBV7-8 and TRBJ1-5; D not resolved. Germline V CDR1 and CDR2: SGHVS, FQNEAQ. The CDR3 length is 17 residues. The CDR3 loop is CVSSLVNRRGSNQPQHF. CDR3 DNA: TGTGTCAGCAGCTTAGTTAATCGACGAGGATCTAATCAGCCCCAGCATTTT.

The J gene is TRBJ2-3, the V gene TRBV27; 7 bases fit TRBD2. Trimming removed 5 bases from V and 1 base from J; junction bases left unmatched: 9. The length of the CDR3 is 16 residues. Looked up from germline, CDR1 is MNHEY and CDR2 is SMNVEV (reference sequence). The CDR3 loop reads CASSPVGTSGTDTQYF. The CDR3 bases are TGTGCCAGCAGTCCCGTCGGTACTAGCGGCACAGATACGCAGTATTTT.

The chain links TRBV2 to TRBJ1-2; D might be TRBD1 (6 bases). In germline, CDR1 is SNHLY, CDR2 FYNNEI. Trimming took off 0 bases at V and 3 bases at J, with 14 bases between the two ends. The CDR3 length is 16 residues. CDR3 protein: CASSEARDKWDYGYTF. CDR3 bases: TGTGCCAGCAGTGAAGCCCGGGACAAATGGGACTATGGCTACACCTTC.

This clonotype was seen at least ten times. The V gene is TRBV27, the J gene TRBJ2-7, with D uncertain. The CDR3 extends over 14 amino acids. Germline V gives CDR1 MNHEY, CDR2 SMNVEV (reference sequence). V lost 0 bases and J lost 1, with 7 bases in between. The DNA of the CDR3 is TGTGCCAGCAGTTTATCGAGGAGTTCCTACGAGCAGTACGTC. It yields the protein CASSLSRSSYEQYV.

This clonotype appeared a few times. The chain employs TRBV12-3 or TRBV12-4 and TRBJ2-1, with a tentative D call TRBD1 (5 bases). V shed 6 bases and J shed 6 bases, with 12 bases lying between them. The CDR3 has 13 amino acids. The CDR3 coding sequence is TGTGCCAGCAGAAGGACACCCTGCAATGAGCAGTTCTTC. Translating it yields CASRRTPCNEQFF.

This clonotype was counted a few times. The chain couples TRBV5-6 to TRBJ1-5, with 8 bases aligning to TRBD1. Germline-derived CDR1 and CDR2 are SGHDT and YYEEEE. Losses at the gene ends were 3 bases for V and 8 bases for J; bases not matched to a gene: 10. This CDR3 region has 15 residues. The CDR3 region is CASSSGQGLSKPQHF. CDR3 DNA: TGTGCCAGCAGCTCAGGACAGGGCTTAAGTAAGCCCCAGCATTTT.

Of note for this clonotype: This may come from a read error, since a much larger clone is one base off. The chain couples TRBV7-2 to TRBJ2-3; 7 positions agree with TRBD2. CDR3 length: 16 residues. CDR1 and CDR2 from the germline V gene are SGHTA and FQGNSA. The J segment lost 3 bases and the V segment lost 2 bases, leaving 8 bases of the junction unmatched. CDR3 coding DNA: TGTGCCAGCAGCTTATCACACGGGGGAGGGACAGATACGCAGTATTTT. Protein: CASSLSHGGGTDTQYF.

The CDR3 reads CASSAGTSGGLPYNEQFF. CDR3 sequence (DNA): TGTGCCAGCAGCGCGGGGACTAGCGGGGGGCTCCCCTACAATGAGCAGTTCTTC. The chain has TRBV7-6 and TRBJ2-1; 15 bases align to TRBD2. V lost 5 bases and J lost 2; bases outside the gene matches: 7. This CDR3 contains 18 residues. Germline V gives CDR1 SGHVS, CDR2 FNYEAQ.

The CDR3 protein is CASSLDQGLNPTEAFF. The CDR3, as DNA: TGTGCCAGCAGCTTGGATCAGGGTTTGAACCCTACTGAAGCTTTCTTT. The genes are TRBV5-4 and TRBJ1-1; a possible D gene is TRBD1 (5 bases). The CDR3 covers 16 residues. Looked up from germline, CDR1 is SGHNT and CDR2 is YYREEE (reference sequence). The germline V and J ends were trimmed by 0 bases and 5 bases, with 17 bases remaining between them. Using reference TRBV5-4 and TRBJ1-1 for the parts outside the CDR3, the full variable domain is ETGVTQSPTHLIKTRGQQVTLRCSSQSGHNTVSWYQQALGQGPQFIFQYYREEENGRGNFPPRFSGLQFPNYSSELNVNALELDDSALYLCASSLDQGLNPTEAFFGQGTRLTVV.

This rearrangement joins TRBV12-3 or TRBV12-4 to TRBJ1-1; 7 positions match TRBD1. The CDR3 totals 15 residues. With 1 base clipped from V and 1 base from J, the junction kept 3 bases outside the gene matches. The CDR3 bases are TGTGCCAGCAGTTTAGGGGGACAGACGAACACTGAAGCTTTCTTT. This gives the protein CASSLGGQTNTEAFF.

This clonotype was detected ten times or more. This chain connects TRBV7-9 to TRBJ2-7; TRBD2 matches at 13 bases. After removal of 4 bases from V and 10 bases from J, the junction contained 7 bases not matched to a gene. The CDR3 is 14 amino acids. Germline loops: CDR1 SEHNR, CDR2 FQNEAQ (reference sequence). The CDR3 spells CASSSPTSGGNQYF. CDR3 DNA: TGTGCCAGCAGCTCCCCGACTAGCGGGGGGAATCAGTACTTC.

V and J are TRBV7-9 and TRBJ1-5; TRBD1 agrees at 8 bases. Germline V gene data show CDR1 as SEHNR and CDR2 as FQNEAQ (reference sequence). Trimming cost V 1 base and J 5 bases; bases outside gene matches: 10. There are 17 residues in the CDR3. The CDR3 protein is CASSLEWQGAKDQPQHF. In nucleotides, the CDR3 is TGTGCCAGCAGCTTAGAGTGGCAGGGGGCCAAGGATCAGCCCCAGCATTTT.

The DNA of the CDR3 is TGTGCCAGCAGCGTAGCCAGGGGTTCGGACACCATATATTTT. Translation gives CASSVARGSDTIYF. The rearrangement links TRBV9 to TRBJ1-3; D might be TRBD1 (6 bases). Germline loops: CDR1 SGDLS, CDR2 YYNGEE. Trimming removed 0 bases from V and 8 bases from J, with 12 bases in between. This CDR3 is built from 14 residues.

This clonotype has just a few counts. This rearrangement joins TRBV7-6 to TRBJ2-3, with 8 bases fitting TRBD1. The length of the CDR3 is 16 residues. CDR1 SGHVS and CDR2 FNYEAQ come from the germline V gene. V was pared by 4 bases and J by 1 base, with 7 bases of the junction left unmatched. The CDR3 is CASSSPATGGTDTQYF. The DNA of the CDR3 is TGTGCCAGCAGCTCCCCGGCGACAGGGGGCACAGATACGCAGTATTTT.

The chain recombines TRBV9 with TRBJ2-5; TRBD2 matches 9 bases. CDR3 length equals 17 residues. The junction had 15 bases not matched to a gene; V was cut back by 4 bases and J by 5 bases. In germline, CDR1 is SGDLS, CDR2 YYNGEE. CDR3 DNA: TGTGCCAGCAGCACCAGGGGAGCGGGGGGACCGAGCGAGACCCAGTACTTC. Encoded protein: CASSTRGAGGPSETQYF.

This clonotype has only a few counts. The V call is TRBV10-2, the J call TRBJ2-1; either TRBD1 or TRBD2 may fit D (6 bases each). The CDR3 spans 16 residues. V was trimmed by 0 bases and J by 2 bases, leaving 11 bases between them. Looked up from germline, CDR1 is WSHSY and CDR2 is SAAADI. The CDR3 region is CASSESVGGPYNEQFF. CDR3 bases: TGCGCCAGCAGTGAGTCCGTGGGGGGCCCCTACAATGAGCAGTTCTTC.

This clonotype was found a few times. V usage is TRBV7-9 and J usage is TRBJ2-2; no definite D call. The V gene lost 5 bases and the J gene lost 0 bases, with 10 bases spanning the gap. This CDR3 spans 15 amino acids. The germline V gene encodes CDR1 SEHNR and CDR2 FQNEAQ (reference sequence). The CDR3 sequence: CASSIEFANTGELFF. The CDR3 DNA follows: TGTGCCAGCAGCATAGAGTTCGCGAACACCGGGGAGCTGTTTTTT.

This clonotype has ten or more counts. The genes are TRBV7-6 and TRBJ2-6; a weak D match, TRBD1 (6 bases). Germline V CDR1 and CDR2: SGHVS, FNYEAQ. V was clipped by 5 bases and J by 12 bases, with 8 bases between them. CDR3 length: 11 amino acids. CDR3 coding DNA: TGTGCCAGCAGCCCAGGGGCCGTCCTGACTTTC. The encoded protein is CASSPGAVLTF.

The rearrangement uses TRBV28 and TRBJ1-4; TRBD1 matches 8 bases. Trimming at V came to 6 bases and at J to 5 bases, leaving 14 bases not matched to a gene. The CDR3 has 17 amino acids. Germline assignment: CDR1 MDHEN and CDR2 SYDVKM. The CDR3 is CASSAGQGSRRNEKLFF. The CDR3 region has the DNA TGTGCCAGCAGCGCCGGACAGGGATCTCGGAGGAATGAAAAACTGTTTTTT.

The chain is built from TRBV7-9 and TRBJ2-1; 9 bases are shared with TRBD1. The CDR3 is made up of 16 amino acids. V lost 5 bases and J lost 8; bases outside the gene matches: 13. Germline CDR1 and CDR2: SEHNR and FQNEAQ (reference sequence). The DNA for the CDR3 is TGTGCCAGCAGCCCAGTGGGACAGGGAAGGCCGTATGAGCAGTTCTTC. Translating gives CASSPVGQGRPYEQFF.

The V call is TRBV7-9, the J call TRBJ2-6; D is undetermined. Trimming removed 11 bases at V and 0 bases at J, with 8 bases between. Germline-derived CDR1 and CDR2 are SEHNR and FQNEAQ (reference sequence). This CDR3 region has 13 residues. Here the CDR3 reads CAYKGSGANVLTF. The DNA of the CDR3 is TGTGCCTACAAGGGCTCTGGGGCCAACGTCCTGACTTTC. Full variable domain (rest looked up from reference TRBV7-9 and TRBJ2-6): DTGVSQNPRHKITKRGQNVTFRCDPISEHNRLYWYRQTLGQGPEFLTYFQNEAQLEKSRLLSDRFSAERPKGSFSTLEIQRTEQGDSAMYLCAYKGSGANVLTFGAGSRLTVL.

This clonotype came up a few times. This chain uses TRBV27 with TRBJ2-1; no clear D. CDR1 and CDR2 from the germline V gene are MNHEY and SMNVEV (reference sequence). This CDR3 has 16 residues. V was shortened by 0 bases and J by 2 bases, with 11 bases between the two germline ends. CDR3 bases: TGTGCCAGCAGTTTATCGTTACACCAAGCCTACAATGAGCAGTTCTTC. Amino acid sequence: CASSLSLHQAYNEQFF.

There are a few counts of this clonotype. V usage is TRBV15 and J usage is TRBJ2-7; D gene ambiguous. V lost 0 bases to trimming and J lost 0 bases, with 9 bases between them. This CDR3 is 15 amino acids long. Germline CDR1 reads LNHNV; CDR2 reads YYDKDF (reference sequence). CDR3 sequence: CATSRDRVSSYEQYF. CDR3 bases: TGTGCCACCAGCAGAGATCGAGTTAGCTCCTACGAGCAGTACTTC. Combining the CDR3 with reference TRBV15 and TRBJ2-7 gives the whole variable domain DAMVIQNPRYQVTQFGKPVTLSCSQTLNHNVMYWYQQKSSQAPKLLFHYYDKDFNNEADTPDNFQSRRPNTSFCFLDIRSPGLGDTAMYLCATSRDRVSSYEQYFGPGTRLTVT.